This is a list of T cell receptor beta chains from one sample in a study of cytomegalovirus exposure and HLA in healthy donors. Sequencing used immunoSEQ multiplex PCR; TCRdb keeps in-frame clones, though not all of them. The sample holds over 130,000 clones, around 75% seen once. Sequenced material: PBMCs. The receptors come from a female donor in good health and CMV-seronegative. CDR3s include the opening cysteine and the closing phenylalanine or tryptophan. D genes are given only for firm matches. Rows may omit the clone size; those that give it use once, few, many or a size class.

d_gene	abundance	v_gene	j_gene	CDR3aa	CDR3nt
-	-	TRBV28	TRBJ1-1	CASSLYGGLNTEAFF	TGTGCCAGCAGTTTATACGGGGGTTTGAACACTGAAGCTTTCTTT
TRBD1	-	TRBV5-1	TRBJ2-7	CASSKGTDWNEQYF	TGCGCCAGCAGCAAAGGGACAGACTGGAACGAGCAGTACTTC
-	-	TRBV30	TRBJ1-1	CACQIQENTEAFF	TGTGCCTGTCAAATCCAGGAGAACACTGAAGCTTTCTTT
-	-	TRBV4-2	TRBJ2-1	CASSQESQGSFEQFF	TGTGCCAGCAGCCAAGAAAGCCAGGGGTCGTTTGAGCAGTTCTTC
TRBD2	few	TRBV6-1	TRBJ2-1	CASIPGLAFNEQFF	TGTGCCAGCATTCCGGGACTAGCGTTTAATGAGCAGTTCTTC
TRBD1	-	TRBV5-6	TRBJ1-1	CASSLVRDRLNTEAFF	TGTGCCAGCAGCTTGGTACGGGACAGGCTGAACACTGAAGCTTTCTTT
TRBD1	-	TRBV6-5	TRBJ2-5	CASRSGTGWETQYF	TGTGCCAGCAGATCAGGGACAGGGTGGGAGACCCAGTACTTC
TRBD1	-	TRBV27	TRBJ1-1	CASSIGTGGKTEAFF	TGTGCCAGCAGTATAGGGACAGGGGGCAAGACTGAAGCTTTCTTT
-	-	TRBV4-1	TRBJ2-3	CASSQEKKAGRSTDTQYF	TGCGCCAGCAGCCAAGAAAAAAAGGCAGGGAGGAGCACAGATACGCAGTATTTT
TRBD1	-	TRBV19	TRBJ2-5	CASSIQPGQGALRTQYF	TGTGCCAGTAGTATACAGCCGGGACAGGGGGCCCTGAGGACCCAGTACTTC
TRBD1	-	TRBV13	TRBJ2-7	CASSLPNTPGQGYEQYF	TGTGCCAGCAGCTTACCCAACACCCCGGGACAGGGCTACGAGCAGTACTTC
TRBD1	-	TRBV28	TRBJ1-4	CASRDRGQKDEKLFF	TGTGCCAGCCGGGACAGGGGTCAAAAAGATGAAAAACTGTTTTTT
TRBD2	-	TRBV25-1	TRBJ2-7	CASSSMGSGRATEQYF	TGTGCCAGCAGTTCAATGGGTAGCGGGAGGGCCACCGAGCAGTACTTC
TRBD1	-	TRBV27	TRBJ2-2	CASSFGTGATGELFF	TGTGCCAGCAGTTTTGGGACAGGGGCCACCGGGGAGCTGTTTTTT
-	-	TRBV4-1	TRBJ2-7	CASSGTEETGLYEQYF	TGCGCCAGCAGCGGCACCGAAGAGACAGGCCTCTACGAGCAGTACTTC
-	-	TRBV6-5	TRBJ2-1	CASSYRGTYNEQFF	TGTGCCAGCAGTTACAGGGGGACCTACAATGAGCAGTTCTTC
TRBD1	-	TRBV6-5	TRBJ1-1	CASSQGTGADTEAFF	TGTGCCAGCAGTCAGGGGACAGGGGCGGACACTGAAGCTTTCTTT
TRBD1	-	TRBV6-6	TRBJ1-3	CASSRGQYSGNTIYF	TGTGCCAGCAGCAGGGGGCAGTACTCTGGAAACACCATATATTTT
-	-	TRBV29-1	TRBJ1-1	CSVGGRNTEAFF	TGCAGCGTCGGGGGACGTAACACTGAAGCTTTCTTT
-	-	TRBV27	TRBJ2-7	CASSPRTAAWEQYF	TGTGCCAGCAGTCCCAGGACAGCGGCTTGGGAGCAGTACTTC
TRBD2	-	TRBV4-1	TRBJ2-1	CASSPYSGSYNEQFF	TGCGCCAGCAGCCCCTATAGCGGGAGTTACAATGAGCAGTTCTTC
TRBD2	-	TRBV7-2	TRBJ2-1	CASSLTSGRIKADYNEQFF	TGTGCCAGCAGCTTAACTAGCGGGAGAATAAAAGCTGATTACAATGAGCAGTTCTTC
-	-	TRBV15	TRBJ2-7	CATSIFRSYEQYF	TGTGCCACCAGTATATTCAGATCCTACGAGCAGTACTTC
-	-	TRBV5-6	TRBJ1-3	CASSPGLGTGNTIYF	TGTGCCAGCAGCCCGGGGTTGGGAACTGGAAACACCATATATTTT
TRBD1	-	TRBV28	TRBJ1-4	CASSSPSTGVGEKLFF	TGTGCCAGCAGCAGCCCTTCGACAGGGGTGGGGGAAAAACTGTTTTTT
TRBD1	few	TRBV6-1	TRBJ1-1	CASGGQGAMNTEAFF	TGTGCCAGCGGTGGACAGGGGGCAATGAACACTGAAGCTTTCTTT
-	-	TRBV4-1	TRBJ2-7	CASSQVAGGYEQYF	TGCGCCAGCAGCCAAGTGGCAGGGGGGTACGAGCAGTACTTC